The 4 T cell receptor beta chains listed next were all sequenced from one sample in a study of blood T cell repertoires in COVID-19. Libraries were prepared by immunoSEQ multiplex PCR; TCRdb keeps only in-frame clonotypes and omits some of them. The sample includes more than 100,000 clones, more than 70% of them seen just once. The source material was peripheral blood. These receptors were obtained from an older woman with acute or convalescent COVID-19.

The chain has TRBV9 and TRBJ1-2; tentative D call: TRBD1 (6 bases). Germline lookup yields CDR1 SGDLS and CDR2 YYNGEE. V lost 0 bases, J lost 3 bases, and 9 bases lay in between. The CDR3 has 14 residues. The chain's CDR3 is CASSVDRAHYGYTF. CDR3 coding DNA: TGTGCCAGCAGCGTAGACAGGGCCCACTATGGCTACACCTTC.

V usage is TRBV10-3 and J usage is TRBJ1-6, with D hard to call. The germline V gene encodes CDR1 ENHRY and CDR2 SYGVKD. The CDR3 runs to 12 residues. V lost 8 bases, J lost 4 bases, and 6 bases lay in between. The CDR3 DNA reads TGTGCCATCTCAGGTTATAATTCACCCCTCCACTTT. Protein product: CAISGYNSPLHF.

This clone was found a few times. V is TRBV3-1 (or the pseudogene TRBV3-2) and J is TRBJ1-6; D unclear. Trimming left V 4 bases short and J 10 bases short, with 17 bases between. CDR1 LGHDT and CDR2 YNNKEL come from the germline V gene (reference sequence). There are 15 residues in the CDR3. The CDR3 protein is CASSPGSGSTSPLHF. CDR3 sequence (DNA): TGTGCCAGCAGCCCTGGCTCAGGCTCAACCTCACCCCTCCACTTT.

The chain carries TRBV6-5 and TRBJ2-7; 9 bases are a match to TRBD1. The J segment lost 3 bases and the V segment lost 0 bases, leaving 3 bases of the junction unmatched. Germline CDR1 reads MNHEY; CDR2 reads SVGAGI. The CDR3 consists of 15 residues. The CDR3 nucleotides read TGTGCCAGCAGTTACTCGGGGACAGGGAACTACGAGCAGTACTTC. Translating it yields CASSYSGTGNYEQYF.